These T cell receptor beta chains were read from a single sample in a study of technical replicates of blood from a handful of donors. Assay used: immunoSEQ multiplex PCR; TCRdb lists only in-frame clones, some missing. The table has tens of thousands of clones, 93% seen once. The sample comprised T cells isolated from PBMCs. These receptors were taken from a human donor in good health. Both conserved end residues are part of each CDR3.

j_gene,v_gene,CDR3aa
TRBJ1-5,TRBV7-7,CASSKEGSRSNQPQHF
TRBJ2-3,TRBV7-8,CASSLGLAGGILDTQYF
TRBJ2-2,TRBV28,CASSFFNGGELFF
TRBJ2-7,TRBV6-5,CASSYLRDRGPYEQYF
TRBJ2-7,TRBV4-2,CASSQSSYEQYF
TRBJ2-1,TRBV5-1,CASSFWGTSGVAPSYNEQFF
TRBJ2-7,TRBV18,CASSQGTVSYEQYF
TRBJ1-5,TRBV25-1,CASSDRIVNQPQHF
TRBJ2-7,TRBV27,CASSSPQTGIMDEQYF
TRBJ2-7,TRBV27,CASSRPGTGSEQYF